The following is a T cell receptor beta chain sequence with its context. Its target is not known. Its ends do not fully match the called genes, so a read error is possible. Unique molecular identifiers were incorporated into the prepared TCRbeta library. TCRdb used MiXCR to reprocess the PCR reads, holding one entry per CDR3 protein. There are around 420,000 distinct CDR3 sequences in the sample; around 15% occur only once, and around 28% lies in the top ten. This sample was taken from a study of T-cell reconstitution after alpha-beta-depleted transplantation in children. Findings of the study overall: After transplant, at about two months, alpha-beta T cells were reportedly derived from several hundred expanded graft clones. There were some patients whose high TCRbeta diversity at day 60 came from surviving recipient T cells and thymic progenitors. From newly produced T cells came most of the T-cell counts and diversity one year after transplant.

CDR3 length: 14 residues. CDR1 is MNHNS, CDR2 SASEGT, per germline. The V call is TRBV6-1, the J call TRBJ2-7; maybe TRBD1 (5 bases). Specimen: PBMCs, mostly from graft donor cells, collected 360 days after TCRalphabeta/CD19-depleted stem cell transplant. The source of this sequence is a boy in the first two years of life who had a stem cell transplant for Wiskott-Aldrich syndrome, so the T cells may come from the graft donor. CDR3 DNA sequence: TGTACCAGCAGCCCGACAGTGAACTCCTACGAGCAGTACTTC. Translating it yields CTSSPTVNSYEQYF.